One and the same sample provided the 28 T cell receptor beta chains below, sequenced in a study of blood T cell repertoires in COVID-19. The table came from immunoSEQ multiplex PCR; TCRdb's copy has only in-frame clones and leaves some out. The profile covers a few hundred thousand clones, with around 84% appearing a single time and around 20% taken by the ten largest. The sample was PBMCs or T cells enriched from blood (not recorded which). These receptors came from a man aged 35 to 55 who had recovered from COVID-19.

This chain connects TRBV2 to TRBJ2-7, with TRBD1 matching 8 bases. With V trimmed by 6 bases and J by 2 bases, 3 bases remained unmatched. This CDR3 has 13 residues. Germline CDR1 SNHLY, CDR2 FYNNEI. The CDR3 region has the DNA TGTGCCAGCAGCCAGGGGGCGGCCTACGAGCAGTACTTC. This gives the protein CASSQGAAYEQYF.

This clone was found once. The J gene is TRBJ2-7, the V gene TRBV5-1, with 9 bases lining up with TRBD1. CDR1 SGHRS and CDR2 YFSETQ come from the germline V gene. V lost 0 bases to trimming and J lost 5 bases; unmatched junction nucleotides: 6. There are 15 residues in the CDR3. In nucleotides, the CDR3 is TGCGCCAGCAGCTTGGAGGGGGACAGGGTCCACGAGCAGTACTTC. Protein sequence: CASSLEGDRVHEQYF. Using reference TRBV5-1 and TRBJ2-7 for the parts outside the CDR3, the full variable domain is KAGVTQTPRYLIKTRGQQVTLSCSPISGHRSVSWYQQTPGQGLQFLFEYFSETQRNKGNFPGRFSGRQFSNSRSEMNVSTLELGDSALYLCASSLEGDRVHEQYFGPGTRLTVT.

This chain joins TRBV2 and TRBJ1-5; D perhaps matches TRBD1 (5 bases). The CDR3 contains 14 residues. With 7 bases removed from V and 1 base from J, the gap between germline ends came to 11 bases. Germline V gene lookup returns CDR1 SNHLY and CDR2 FYNNEI. CDR3 in DNA: TGTGCCAGCACTCAGGACACGAGCAATCAGCCCCAGCATTTT. It encodes CASTQDTSNQPQHF.

V gene TRBV2 combines with J gene TRBJ1-5, with 11 nucleotides matching TRBD1. V lost 4 bases and J lost 3; bases outside the gene matches: 2. From germline, CDR1 is SNHLY and CDR2 FYNNEI. This CDR3 spans 15 amino acids. CDR3 coding DNA: TGTGCCAGCAGTGGGACAGGGGGCAACAATCAGCCCCAGCATTTT. Protein: CASSGTGGNNQPQHF.

The chain recombines TRBV29-1 with TRBJ1-1; possibly TRBD1 for D (5 bases). Trimming removed 7 bases from V and 3 bases from J, with 9 bases in between. The germline CDR1 and CDR2 sequences are SQVTM and ANQGSEA. The CDR3 consists of 11 residues. The CDR3 is CSGAGHTEAFF. The CDR3 nucleotides are TGCAGCGGTGCAGGGCACACTGAAGCTTTCTTT.

J is TRBJ1-5 and V is TRBV19; D remains unclear. The CDR3 extends over 14 amino acids. Trimming stripped 5 bases from V and 5 bases from J, with 13 bases between. Germline V gives CDR1 LNHDA, CDR2 SQIVND (reference sequence). This CDR3 is CASSEQTRDQPQHF. For the CDR3, the DNA is TGTGCCAGTAGTGAACAGACGCGGGATCAGCCCCAGCATTTT.

Worth noting for this clone: The sample contains more than one DNA sequence encoding this CDR3. J is TRBJ1-2 and V is TRBV29-1; 7 nucleotides agree with TRBD1. The germline gives CDR1 SQVTM, CDR2 ANQGSEA. The length of the CDR3 is 11 residues. Trimming took 6 bases from V and 8 from J; bases not matched to a gene: 6. This chain's CDR3 is CSVFQGGGYTF. CDR3 DNA sequence: TGCAGCGTCTTTCAGGGGGGCGGCTACACCTTC.

The CDR3 region is CASGPDTRNIQYF. The CDR3 bases are TGCGCCAGCGGGCCAGATACCAGGAACATTCAGTACTTC. The genes are TRBV5-1 and TRBJ2-4; D is undetermined. Germline values: CDR1 SGHRS, CDR2 YFSETQ. The CDR3 length is 13 residues. V dropped 7 bases and J dropped 7 bases, with 15 bases sitting between them.

The gene calls are TRBV30 and TRBJ1-2; TRBD1 might be the D (6 bases). The CDR3 has 12 amino acids. Germline values: CDR1 GTSNPN, CDR2 SVGIG (reference sequence). V gave up 3 bases and J gave up 5 bases, with 10 bases separating them. CDR3 nucleotides: TGTGCCTGGAGCATAACAGGGTATGGCTACACCTTC. Amino acid sequence: CAWSITGYGYTF. Using reference TRBV30 and TRBJ1-2 for the parts outside the CDR3, the full variable domain is SQTIHQWPATLVQPVGSPLSLECTVEGTSNPNLYWYRQAAGRGLQLLFYSVGIGQISSEVPQNLSASRPQDRQFILSSKKLLLSDSGFYLCAWSITGYGYTFGSGTRLTVV.

This clone occurred once. The J gene is TRBJ2-2, the V gene TRBV25-1; D possibly corresponds to TRBD2 (5 bases). V lost 8 bases to trimming and J lost 5 bases, with 9 bases between them. The CDR3 is 12 amino acids. The germline V gene encodes CDR1 MGHDK and CDR2 SYGVNS. The CDR3 reads CASLTRTGELFF. The CDR3 nucleotides are TGTGCCAGCCTTACTAGAACCGGGGAGCTGTTTTTT.

This rearrangement joins TRBV11-3 to TRBJ2-3, with D possibly TRBD1 on 5 matching bases. V lost 5 bases and J lost 3, with 12 bases in between. The CDR3 is made up of 14 amino acids. Germline loops: CDR1 SGHNT, CDR2 YENEEA. This CDR3 is CASSPAPGTDTQYF. CDR3 bases: TGTGCCAGCAGCCCGGCGCCAGGGACAGATACGCAGTATTTT.

Only one count was recorded for this clone. The rearrangement links TRBV11-3 to TRBJ1-1, with unresolved D. V was pared by 5 bases and J by 4 bases, with 8 bases between. Germline V CDR1 and CDR2: SGHNT, YENEEA. The CDR3 covers 12 residues. For the CDR3, the DNA is TGTGCCAGCAGCCCCCGGGGCACTGAAGCTTTCTTT. Its translation is CASSPRGTEAFF.

The chain has TRBV9 and TRBJ1-6; D not resolved. V gave up 0 bases and J gave up 1 base, with 8 bases separating them. CDR1 is SGDLS and CDR2 is YYNGEE in the germline V gene. The CDR3 consists of 16 residues. This CDR3 reads CASSVGGGSYNSPLHF. CDR3 coding DNA: TGTGCCAGCAGCGTAGGTGGAGGGTCCTATAATTCACCCCTCCACTTT.

The chain joins TRBV6-5 to TRBJ2-3, with TRBD2 matching 9 bases. This CDR3 has 15 amino acids. J was trimmed by 2 bases and V by 7 bases; bases with no gene match: 7. Per the germline V gene, CDR1 is MNHEY and CDR2 is SVGAGI. CDR3 sequence reads: CASTSGTALTDTQYF. In nucleotides, the CDR3 is TGTGCCAGCACTAGCGGGACCGCCCTCACAGATACGCAGTATTTT.

This clone occurred a few times. The chain employs TRBV7-2 and TRBJ2-1; TRBD1 might be the D (6 bases). The germline V gene encodes CDR1 SGHTA and CDR2 FQGNSA. The CDR3 totals 13 residues. V was pared by 7 bases and J by 4 bases, with 11 bases between. The DNA of the CDR3 is TGTGCCAGCAAACAGGGTAATTACAATGAGCAGTTCTTC. Its translation is CASKQGNYNEQFF. Full variable domain (outside the CDR3, taken from reference TRBV7-2 and TRBJ2-1): GAGVSQSPSNKVTEKGKDVELRCDPISGHTALYWYRQSLGQGLEFLIYFQGNSAPDKSGLPSDRFSAERTGGSVSTLTIQRTQQEDSAVYLCASKQGNYNEQFFGPGTRLTVL.

CDR3 sequence reads: CASSIAGTSSYEQYF. The CDR3, as DNA: TGTGCCAGTAGTATAGCCGGGACTAGCTCCTACGAGCAGTACTTC. This chain uses TRBV19 with TRBJ2-7, with 8 bases matching TRBD2. Trimming took 1 base from V and 0 from J; bases not matched to a gene: 2. The CDR3 contains 15 residues. Germline V gene data show CDR1 as LNHDA and CDR2 as SQIVND (reference sequence).

This chain connects TRBV23-1 to TRBJ2-7; 12 bases are shared with TRBD1. TRBV23-1 is an ORF, with its function uncertain. Trimming at V came to 3 bases and at J to 0 bases, leaving 15 bases not matched to a gene. The CDR3 loop spans 20 amino acids. The CDR3 nucleotides read TGCGCCAGCAGTCACTACCGGGACAGGGGGCACAGATTACTCTCCTACGAGCAGTACTTC. This gives the protein CASSHYRDRGHRLLSYEQYF.

This clone was found once. V usage is TRBV28 and J usage is TRBJ2-7, with 10 bases identical to TRBD1. CDR1 is MDHEN and CDR2 is SYDVKM in the germline V gene. The V and J ends lost 4 bases and 2 bases, in that order; junction bases with no gene match: 5. The length of the CDR3 is 15 residues. The CDR3 DNA is TGTGCCAGCAGTTCCCCGGGACAGGGGCCCTACGAGCAGTACTTC. Protein product: CASSSPGQGPYEQYF. Drawing the rest from reference TRBV28 and TRBJ2-7, the complete variable domain is DVKVTQSSRYLVKRTGEKVFLECVQDMDHENMFWYRQDPGLGLRLIYFSYDVKMKEKGDIPEGYSVSREKKERFSLILESASTNQTSMYLCASSSPGQGPYEQYFGPGTRLTVT.

The J gene is TRBJ1-1, the V gene TRBV28; D might be TRBD1 (5 bases). The germline V gene encodes CDR1 MDHEN and CDR2 SYDVKM. Between the trimmed V and J ends, which lost 6 bases and 4 bases, there was a span of 15 bases. This CDR3 has 14 residues. In DNA form, the CDR3 reads TGTGCCAGCAGAAAAGGCGGGGCGGTCACTGAAGCTTTCTTT. The encoded protein is CASRKGGAVTEAFF.

This sequence joins TRBV24-1 and TRBJ2-1, with 8 positions matching TRBD1. Germline lookup yields CDR1 KGHDR and CDR2 SFDVKD. The CDR3 is made up of 16 amino acids. The junction had 6 bases not matched to a gene; V was cut back by 1 base and J by 5 bases. The CDR3 nucleotides read TGTGCCACCAGTGATTTAGACAGGGGCGCTAACAATGAGCAGTTCTTC. Its protein product is CATSDLDRGANNEQFF.

The rearrangement uses TRBV5-1 and TRBJ2-1, with D possibly matching TRBD2 (6 bases). CDR1 SGHRS and CDR2 YFSETQ come from the germline V gene. Trimming removed 0 bases from V and 3 bases from J, with 10 bases in between. The CDR3 runs to 15 residues. DNA of the CDR3: TGCGCCAGCAGCTTGGGGGGAGGACTCTACAATGAGCAGTTCTTC. It codes for CASSLGGGLYNEQFF.

The table lists this clone with a few counts. J is TRBJ2-7 and V is TRBV12-3 or TRBV12-4; tentative D call: TRBD1 (5 bases). CDR3 length equals 13 residues. V was cut by 1 base and J by 6 bases, with 10 bases left in between. The CDR3 DNA sequence: TGTGCCAGCAGTTTAGGGCAGGGTGGCGAGCAGTACTTC. As protein: CASSLGQGGEQYF.

This clone has more than one count but fewer than ten. The V and J genes are TRBV29-1 and TRBJ1-5; D is ambiguous. The germline V gene has CDR1 SQVTM and CDR2 ANQGSEA. The CDR3 covers 12 residues. Trimming pared 4 bases from V and 7 bases from J, leaving 11 bases between. The CDR3, as DNA: TGCAGCGTTGTGGATCCGGGGCAGCCCCAGCATTTT. Protein: CSVVDPGQPQHF.

V gene TRBV30 combines with J gene TRBJ1-1; weak D call: TRBD1 (5 bases). CDR1 is GTSNPN, CDR2 SVGIG, per germline (reference sequence). V lost 5 bases and J 4 bases, leaving 14 bases between the germline ends. This CDR3 has 13 residues. DNA of the CDR3: TGTGCCTGGCAGGGTTTACCCTCCACTGAAGCTTTCTTT. This codes for CAWQGLPSTEAFF.

This chain uses TRBV27 with TRBJ2-7; 10 nucleotides agree with TRBD1. This CDR3 is built from 14 residues. V dropped 6 bases and J dropped 4; count of bases not matched to a gene: 6. Germline V gene data show CDR1 as MNHEY and CDR2 as SMNVEV (reference sequence). DNA of the CDR3: TGTGCCAGCAGACCGGGACAGGGGCGGTACGAGCAGTACTTC. This encodes CASRPGQGRYEQYF.

The chain recombines TRBV9 with TRBJ1-6; 7 bases match TRBD1. V shed 3 bases, J shed 9 bases, and the junction held 6 bases outside the gene matches. This CDR3 is 14 amino acids long. CDR1 is SGDLS, CDR2 YYNGEE, per germline. The CDR3 sequence is CASSGGTVGSPLHF. CDR3 DNA sequence: TGTGCCAGCAGCGGCGGGACAGTGGGTTCACCCCTCCACTTT.

This clone was seen just once. CDR3: CASSLARAAEAFF. The CDR3 DNA reads TGTGCCAGCAGTTTAGCCAGGGCCGCTGAAGCTTTCTTT. The genes are TRBV12-3 or TRBV12-4 and TRBJ1-1; D might be TRBD1 (5 bases). V gave up 0 bases and J gave up 6 bases, with 8 bases separating them. The CDR3 has 13 amino acids.

The chain links TRBV6-2 or TRBV6-3 to TRBJ2-6, with D perhaps matching TRBD1 (6 bases). The germline CDR1 and CDR2 sequences are MNHEY and SVGEGT. This CDR3 contains 16 residues. Trimming shortened V by 4 bases and J by 3 bases, and 13 bases separated the two germline ends. DNA for the CDR3: TGTGCCAGCAGTTCGGAAACAGGGTTTGGGGCCAACGTCCTGACTTTC. Its protein is CASSSETGFGANVLTF.